Shown below are 18 T cell receptor beta chains from a single sample sequenced in a study of blood T cells in healthy people across ages. Primers used in a second PCR of about 6 to 11 cycles were a sample-barcoded 5' primer and a J-beta primer mix. TCRdb redid the calling of the 5' RACE reads with MiXCR, one entry per CDR3 protein. The table lists about 1.8 million distinct CDR3 sequences, roughly 50% of them singletons. Sequencing was performed on blood. The receptors derive from a woman aged 40 to 50 in good health.

This clonotype occurred a few times. The chain employs TRBV29-1 and TRBJ2-1; D is ambiguous. Deletions cut 1 base from V and 0 bases from J, with 7 bases between. Germline V CDR1 and CDR2: SQVTM, ANQGSEA. This CDR3 region has 14 residues. In nucleotides, the CDR3 is TGCAGCGTTGAAGGCGCTATCTCCTACAATGAGCAGTTCTTC. Protein product: CSVEGAISYNEQFF.

This clonotype was detected only a few times. This sequence joins TRBV5-1 and TRBJ2-7; D is undetermined. CDR3 length: 13 residues. In germline, CDR1 is SGHRS, CDR2 YFSETQ. V lost 2 bases, J lost 5 bases, and 11 bases lay in between. The CDR3: CASSLGSFDEQYF. The DNA of the CDR3 is TGCGCCAGCAGCTTAGGCAGTTTCGACGAGCAGTACTTC.

Note on this clonotype: With a much larger clone just one base away, this may be a read error. The chain employs TRBV7-9 and TRBJ2-1; D uncertain. This CDR3 contains 11 residues. From germline, CDR1 is SEHNR and CDR2 FQNEAQ (reference sequence). Trimming stripped 0 bases from V and 9 bases from J, with 3 bases between. Here the CDR3 reads CASSLAPEQFF. The CDR3 coding sequence is TGTGCCAGCAGCTTAGCCCCTGAGCAGTTCTTC. Looking up the rest from reference TRBV7-9 and TRBJ2-1 gives the full variable domain: DTGVSQNPRHKITKRGQNVTFRCDPISEHNRLYWYRQTLGQGPEFLTYFQNEAQLEKSRLLSDRFSAERPKGSFSTLEIQRTEQGDSAMYLCASSLAPEQFFGPGTRLTVL.

The chain links TRBV28 to TRBJ2-3; weak D call: TRBD2 (5 bases). The V gene's germline CDR1 is MDHEN and CDR2 SYDVKM. With 2 bases removed from V and 4 bases from J, the gap between germline ends came to 19 bases. The CDR3 extends over 17 amino acids. DNA for the CDR3: TGTGCCAGCAGTTTACCCTCCCACGGGGTCGGGGCAGATACGCAGTATTTT. Protein: CASSLPSHGVGADTQYF.

The gene calls are TRBV20-1 and TRBJ2-1; D gene ambiguous. This CDR3 comprises 15 residues. Trimming pared 1 base from V and 0 bases from J, leaving 10 bases between. Germline CDR1 is DFQATT and CDR2 is SNEGSKA (reference sequence). The CDR3, as DNA: TGCAGTGCTAGAGTTGCGGCCGGCTCCTACAATGAGCAGTTCTTC. It specifies CSARVAAGSYNEQFF.

The count of this clonotype is one. CDR3 in amino acids: CSASRGASYDSEQFF. CDR3 coding DNA: TGCAGTGCTAGCAGGGGCGCCTCCTACGACTCGGAGCAGTTCTTC. V is TRBV20-1 and J is TRBJ2-1, with a possible D match to TRBD1 (6 bases). Germline lookup yields CDR1 DFQATT and CDR2 SNEGSKA (reference sequence). The ends were cut back, 3 bases at V and 10 bases at J, with 22 bases in the middle. CDR3 size: 15 residues.

This clonotype has more than one count but fewer than ten. This chain joins TRBV6-6 and TRBJ2-5, with D unresolved. This CDR3 has 12 residues. With 7 bases removed from V and 5 bases from J, the gap between germline ends came to 11 bases. Germline V gene sequence: CDR1 MNHNY, CDR2 SVGAGI (reference sequence). Here the CDR3 reads CASKTSQETQYF. The DNA for the CDR3 is TGTGCCAGCAAAACCTCCCAGGAGACCCAGTACTTC.

V and J are TRBV19 and TRBJ2-7; 9 nucleotides line up with TRBD1. The DNA matches TRBJ2-4 better at its end, which makes the J call doubtful. Germline CDR1 LNHDA, CDR2 SQIVND (reference sequence). This CDR3 is built from 13 residues. The CDR3, as DNA: TGTGCCAGTACCCCTGGGACAGGGCCCATTCAGTACTTC. This gives the protein CASTPGTGPIQYF.

The rearrangement links TRBV29-1 to TRBJ2-6, with unresolved D. This CDR3 has 13 residues. V lost 6 bases and J lost 4, with 10 bases in between. The V gene's germline CDR1 is SQVTM and CDR2 ANQGSEA. The CDR3 nucleotides are TGCAGCGTGACGGGTACCGGGGCCAACGTCCTGACTTTC. It yields the protein CSVTGTGANVLTF.

The rearrangement links TRBV3-1 to TRBJ2-7; no reliable D call. V lost 2 bases, J lost 4 bases, and 9 bases lay in between. The CDR3 consists of 13 residues. CDR1 is LGHDT and CDR2 is YNNKEL in the germline V gene (reference sequence). The DNA for the CDR3 is TGTGCCAGCAGCCAACCTCCCTCATACGAGCAGTACTTC. Amino acids: CASSQPPSYEQYF.

This chain links TRBV20-1 with TRBJ1-6; D call uncertain. Per germline, CDR1 DFQATT and CDR2 SNEGSKA (reference sequence). Trimming took off 7 bases at V and 0 bases at J, with 10 bases between the two ends. This CDR3 spans 14 amino acids. The CDR3 loop reads CSGSQSSYNSPLHF. The CDR3 DNA follows: TGCAGTGGGTCACAGAGCTCCTATAATTCACCCCTCCACTTT.

This clonotype came up once. V usage is TRBV4-1 and J usage is TRBJ1-5; 7 bases are shared with TRBD1. CDR3 length: 17 residues. The germline gives CDR1 MGHRA, CDR2 YSYEKL. The ends lost 2 bases at V and 0 bases at J; junction bases unmatched: 7. CDR3 in DNA: TGCGCCAGCAGCCAATACAGGGGTACCCTTAGCAATCAGCCCCAGCATTTT. This gives the protein CASSQYRGTLSNQPQHF.

In its sample, this clonotype was seen a few times. V usage is TRBV20-1 and J usage is TRBJ2-1; D unresolved. The CDR3 totals 13 residues. The germline gives CDR1 DFQATT, CDR2 SNEGSKA (reference sequence). Trimming shortened V by 1 base and J by 6 bases, and 10 bases separated the two germline ends. The CDR3 sequence: CSARAPAVNEQFF. For the CDR3, the DNA is TGCAGTGCTAGAGCACCTGCGGTCAATGAGCAGTTCTTC.

The rearrangement links TRBV5-1 to TRBJ2-1; perhaps TRBD2 as D (6 bases). V was pared by 7 bases and J by 3 bases, with 14 bases between. CDR1 is SGHRS and CDR2 is YFSETQ in the germline V gene. CDR3 length: 14 amino acids. This chain's CDR3 is CASCGDGFYNEQFF. The CDR3 nucleotides read TGCGCCAGCTGCGGGGATGGGTTCTACAATGAGCAGTTCTTC.

This chain uses TRBV7-3 with TRBJ2-5; no firm D call. Germline CDR1 SGHTA, CDR2 FQGTGA. There are 15 residues in the CDR3. The V gene lost 2 bases and the J gene lost 0 bases, with 10 bases spanning the gap. Here the CDR3 DNA reads TGTGCCAGCAGCTTAGGCCTGTCAAACCAAGAGACCCAGTACTTC. Its translation: CASSLGLSNQETQYF.

This clonotype was counted between two and nine times. J is TRBJ2-3 and V is TRBV4-2; 9 positions match TRBD1. The CDR3 is 14 amino acids. Trimming cost V 4 bases and J 6 bases; bases outside gene matches: 5. Per the germline V gene, CDR1 is LGHNA and CDR2 is YNFKEQ. CDR3 in amino acids: CASSPPGTGDTQYF. The CDR3 DNA is TGTGCCAGCAGCCCTCCCGGGACAGGGGATACGCAGTATTTT.

V gene TRBV13 combines with J gene TRBJ1-2; D gene uncertain. Germline CDR1 and CDR2: PRHDT and FYEKMQ (reference sequence). Trimming removed 7 bases at V and 8 bases at J, with 14 bases between. The CDR3 extends over 12 amino acids. The CDR3 loop reads CASIAPSGGYTF. As DNA, the CDR3 is TGTGCCAGCATCGCCCCCTCAGGCGGCTACACCTTC.

CDR3 amino acids: CASSLEGGVARSQYF. CDR3 coding DNA: TGTGCCAGCAGCTTAGAAGGTGGGGTGGCGCGATCGCAGTATTTT. The chain couples TRBV11-1 to TRBJ2-3; no clear D. Germline CDR1 and CDR2: SGHAT and FQDESV (reference sequence). The CDR3 loop spans 15 amino acids. With 1 base removed from V and 10 bases from J, the gap between germline ends came to 18 bases. The full variable domain, in which reference TRBV11-1 and TRBJ2-3 provide the parts outside the CDR3, is EAEVAQSPRYKITEKSQAVAFWCDPISGHATLYWYRQILGQGPELLVQFQDESVVDDSQLPKDRFSAERLKGVDSTLKIQPAELGDSAMYLCASSLEGGVARSQYFGPGTRLTVL.